The present T cell receptor beta chain was sequenced within a study of T cell responses to AZD1222 COVID-19 vaccine. General observations from the study: Nearly half of unique spike-specific TCRs reportedly avoided B.1.351 and B.1.1.7 mutated regions. CD4 TCRs covered the whole spike, strongest at regions 160-218 and 743-854.

Generated by immunoSEQ multiplex PCR, the TCRdb table keeps only in-frame clones and is missing some. The table lists around 150,000 clones, about 91% of them singletons. There are 15 residues in the CDR3. After removal of 4 bases from V and 3 bases from J, the junction contained 5 bases not matched to a gene. Germline V gene lookup returns CDR1 LNHDA and CDR2 SQIVND (reference sequence). About this clone itself: The antigen is undetermined.

Sequenced material: peripheral blood, taken on day 0 of MenACWY control vaccination. The origin of this receptor is an adult in good health. This rearrangement joins TRBV19 to TRBJ2-5; TRBD1 matches at 10 bases. CDR3 in DNA: TGTGCCAGTAGTAGAGGGACAGGGGTGAAAGAGACCCAGTACTTC. This sequence encodes CASSRGTGVKETQYF. The variable domain in full, with the rest retrieved from reference TRBV19 and TRBJ2-5, is DGGITQSPKYLFRKEGQNVTLSCEQNLNHDAMYWYRQDPGQGLRLIYYSQIVNDFQKGDIAEGYSVSREKKESFPLTVTSAQKNPTAFYLCASSRGTGVKETQYFGPGTRLLVL.